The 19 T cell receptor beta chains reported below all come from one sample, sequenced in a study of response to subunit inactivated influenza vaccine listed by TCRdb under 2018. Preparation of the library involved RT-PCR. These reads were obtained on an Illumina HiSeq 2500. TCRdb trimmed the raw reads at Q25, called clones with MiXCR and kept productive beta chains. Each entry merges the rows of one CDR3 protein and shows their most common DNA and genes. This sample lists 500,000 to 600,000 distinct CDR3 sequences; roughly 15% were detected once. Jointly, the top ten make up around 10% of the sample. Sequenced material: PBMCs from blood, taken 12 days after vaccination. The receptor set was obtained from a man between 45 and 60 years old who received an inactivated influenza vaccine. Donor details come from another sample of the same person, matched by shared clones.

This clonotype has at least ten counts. The CDR3 is CASSLGQSEAFF. CDR3 sequence (DNA): TGTGCCAGCAGCCTCGGACAGTCTGAAGCTTTCTTT. This sequence joins TRBV6-2 or TRBV6-3 and TRBJ1-1, with D possibly matching TRBD1 (6 bases). V shed 6 bases and J shed 6 bases, with 11 bases lying between them. The V gene's germline CDR1 is MNHEY and CDR2 SVGEGT. CDR3 length: 12 residues.

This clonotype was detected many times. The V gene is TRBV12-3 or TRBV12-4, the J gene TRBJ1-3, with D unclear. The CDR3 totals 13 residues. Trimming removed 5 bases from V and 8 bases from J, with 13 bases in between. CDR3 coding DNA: TGTGCCAGCAGTGGGTCCCGTCGGGACACCATATATTTT. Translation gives CASSGSRRDTIYF.

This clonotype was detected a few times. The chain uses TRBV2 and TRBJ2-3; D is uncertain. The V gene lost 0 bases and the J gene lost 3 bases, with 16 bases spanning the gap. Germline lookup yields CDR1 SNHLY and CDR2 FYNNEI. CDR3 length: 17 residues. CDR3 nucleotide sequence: TGTGCCAGCAGTGAAGCGCGACTCGCCCTTGGTACAGATACGCAGTATTTT. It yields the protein CASSEARLALGTDTQYF.

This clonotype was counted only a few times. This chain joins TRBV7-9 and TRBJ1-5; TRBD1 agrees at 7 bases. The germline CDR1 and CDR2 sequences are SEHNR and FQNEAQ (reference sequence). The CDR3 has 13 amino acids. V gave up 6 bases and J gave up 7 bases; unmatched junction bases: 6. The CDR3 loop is CASSQQGTQPQHF. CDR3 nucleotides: TGTGCCAGCAGTCAACAGGGGACGCAGCCCCAGCATTTT.

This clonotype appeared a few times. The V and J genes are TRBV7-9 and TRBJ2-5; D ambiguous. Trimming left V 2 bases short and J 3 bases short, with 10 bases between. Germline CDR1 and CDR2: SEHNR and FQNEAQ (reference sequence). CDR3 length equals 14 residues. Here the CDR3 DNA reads TGTGCCAGCAGCTTAAGGTGGGCGGAAGAGACCCAGTACTTC. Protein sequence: CASSLRWAEETQYF.

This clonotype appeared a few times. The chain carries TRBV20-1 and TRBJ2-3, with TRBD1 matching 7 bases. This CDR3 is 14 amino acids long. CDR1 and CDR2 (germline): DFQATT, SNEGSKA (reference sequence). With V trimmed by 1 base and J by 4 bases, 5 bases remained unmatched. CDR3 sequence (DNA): TGCAGTGCTAGAGGGTCGACAGGGTCAGATACGCAGTATTTT. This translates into CSARGSTGSDTQYF.

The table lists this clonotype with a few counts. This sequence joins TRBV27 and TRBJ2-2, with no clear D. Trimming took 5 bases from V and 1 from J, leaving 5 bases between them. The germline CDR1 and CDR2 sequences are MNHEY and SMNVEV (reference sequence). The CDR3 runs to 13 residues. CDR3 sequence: CASSSRNTGELFF. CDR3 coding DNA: TGTGCCAGCAGTAGTAGGAACACCGGGGAGCTGTTTTTT.

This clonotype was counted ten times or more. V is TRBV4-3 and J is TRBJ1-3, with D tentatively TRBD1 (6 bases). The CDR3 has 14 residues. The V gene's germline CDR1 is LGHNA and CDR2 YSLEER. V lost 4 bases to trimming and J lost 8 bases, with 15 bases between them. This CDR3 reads CASSPGVREHTIYF. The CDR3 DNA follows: TGCGCCAGCAGCCCAGGGGTGAGGGAGCACACCATATATTTT.

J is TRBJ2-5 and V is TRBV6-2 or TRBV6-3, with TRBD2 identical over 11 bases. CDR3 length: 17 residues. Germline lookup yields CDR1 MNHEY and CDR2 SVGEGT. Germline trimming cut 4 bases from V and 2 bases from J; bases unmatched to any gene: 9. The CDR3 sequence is CASSFFPGLADQETQYF. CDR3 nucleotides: TGTGCCAGCAGTTTTTTTCCGGGACTAGCGGATCAAGAGACCCAGTACTTC.

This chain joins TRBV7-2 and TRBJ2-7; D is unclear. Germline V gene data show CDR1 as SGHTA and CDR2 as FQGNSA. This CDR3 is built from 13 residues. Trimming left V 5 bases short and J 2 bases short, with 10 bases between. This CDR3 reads CASSPTPPYEQYF. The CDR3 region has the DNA TGTGCCAGCAGCCCAACGCCGCCCTACGAGCAGTACTTC.

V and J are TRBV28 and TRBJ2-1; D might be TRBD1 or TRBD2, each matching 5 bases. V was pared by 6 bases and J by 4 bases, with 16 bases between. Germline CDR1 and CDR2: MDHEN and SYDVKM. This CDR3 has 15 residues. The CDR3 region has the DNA TGTGCCAGCAGGGTGCTCGGGACCAAGTACAATGAGCAGTTCTTC. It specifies CASRVLGTKYNEQFF.

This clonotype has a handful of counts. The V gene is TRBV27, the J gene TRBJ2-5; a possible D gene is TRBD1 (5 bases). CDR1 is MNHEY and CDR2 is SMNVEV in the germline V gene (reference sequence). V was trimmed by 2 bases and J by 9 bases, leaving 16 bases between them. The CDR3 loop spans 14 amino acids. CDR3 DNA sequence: TGTGCCAGCAGTTTAGGGGCAGTCTCGGCGGCCCAGTACTTC. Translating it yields CASSLGAVSAAQYF.

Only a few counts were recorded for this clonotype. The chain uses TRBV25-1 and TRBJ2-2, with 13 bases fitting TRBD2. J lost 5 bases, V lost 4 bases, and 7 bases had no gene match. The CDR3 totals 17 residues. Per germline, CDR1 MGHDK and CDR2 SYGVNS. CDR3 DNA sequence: TGTGCCAGCAGTGTAGTTGGGACTAGCGGGAAGACCGGGGAGCTGTTTTTT. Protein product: CASSVVGTSGKTGELFF.

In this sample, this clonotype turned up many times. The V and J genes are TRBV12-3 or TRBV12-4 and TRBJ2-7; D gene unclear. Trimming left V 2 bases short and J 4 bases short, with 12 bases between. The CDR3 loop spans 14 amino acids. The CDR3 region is CASSLSQVTYEQYF. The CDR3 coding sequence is TGTGCCAGCAGTTTATCGCAGGTTACTTACGAGCAGTACTTC.

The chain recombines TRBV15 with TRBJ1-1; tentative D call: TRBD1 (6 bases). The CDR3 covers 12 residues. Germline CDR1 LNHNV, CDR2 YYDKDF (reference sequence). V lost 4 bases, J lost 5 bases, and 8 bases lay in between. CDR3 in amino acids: CATSKDRTEAFF. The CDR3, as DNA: TGTGCCACCAGCAAAGACAGGACTGAAGCTTTCTTT.

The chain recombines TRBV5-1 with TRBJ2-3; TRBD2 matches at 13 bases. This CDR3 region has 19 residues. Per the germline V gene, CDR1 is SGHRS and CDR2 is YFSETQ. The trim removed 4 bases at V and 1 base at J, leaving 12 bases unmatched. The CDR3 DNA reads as TGCGCCAGCAGCGCCGGACTAGCGGGGGTCCGGACCTGCACAGATACGCAGTATTTT. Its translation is CASSAGLAGVRTCTDTQYF.

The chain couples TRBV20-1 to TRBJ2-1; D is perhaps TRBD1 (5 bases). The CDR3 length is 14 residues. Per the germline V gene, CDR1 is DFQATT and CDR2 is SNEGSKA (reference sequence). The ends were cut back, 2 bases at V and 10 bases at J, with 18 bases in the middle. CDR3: CSARPPTVLMEQFF. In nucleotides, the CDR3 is TGCAGTGCTAGACCCCCGACAGTCTTAATGGAGCAGTTCTTC.

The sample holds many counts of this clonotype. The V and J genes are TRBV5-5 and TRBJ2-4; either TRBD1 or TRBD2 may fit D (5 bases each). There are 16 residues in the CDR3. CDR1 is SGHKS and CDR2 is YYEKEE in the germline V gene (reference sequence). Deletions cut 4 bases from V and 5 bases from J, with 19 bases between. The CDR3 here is CASSRSGATEQNIQYF. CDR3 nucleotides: TGTGCCAGCAGCCGCAGCGGAGCGACAGAGCAAAACATTCAGTACTTC.

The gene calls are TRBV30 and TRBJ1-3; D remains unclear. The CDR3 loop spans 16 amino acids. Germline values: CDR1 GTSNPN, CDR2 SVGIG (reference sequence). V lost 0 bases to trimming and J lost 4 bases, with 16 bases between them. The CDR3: CAWSVQRVVHGNTIYF. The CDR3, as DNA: TGTGCCTGGAGTGTACAAAGAGTGGTGCACGGAAACACCATATATTTT.